This TCR beta chain came from a study of blood T cell repertoires in COVID-19. On the study more broadly: PBMCs, B-cell-depleted T cells, or T cells were the source of the cDNA or gDNA that made up the material.

The CDR3 loop spans 14 amino acids. Germline V CDR1 and CDR2: SGHRS, YFSETQ. V dropped 5 bases and J dropped 4 bases, with 12 bases sitting between them. Clones were sequenced by immunoSEQ multiplex PCR, and TCRdb holds only the in-frame ones, with some missing. The sample lists about 40,000 clones; around 86% were seen once. The chain is built from TRBV5-1 and TRBJ2-2; D uncertain. Sequenced: peripheral blood. This sequence originates from a man aged 50-59 years in a cohort sampled during active COVID-19. The CDR3 DNA reads as TGCGCCAGCAGTTTTGACGACATCACCGGGGAGCTGTTTTTT. Protein sequence: CASSFDDITGELFF.